A single T cell receptor beta chain is shown here with its context. The CDR3 runs to 13 residues. V was shortened by 7 bases and J by 7 bases, with 16 bases between the two germline ends. Germline CDR1 ENHRY, CDR2 SYGVKD. The data originate from a study of cytomegalovirus exposure and HLA in healthy donors. The PCR used 60 Vbeta and 13 Jbeta primers. This table comes from immunoSEQ multiplex PCR, and its TCRdb copy is limited to in-frame clones, with some not included. Seen here are just under 95,000 clones, 81% observed once, and the top ten hold around 1.2%. This chain joins TRBV10-3 and TRBJ1-2; D is uncertain. This TCR was sampled from a girl aged 2 to 9 in good health and CMV-seropositive. Sequenced: PBMCs. The CDR3 region has the DNA TGTGCCATCAATTCCCCCGGGGTTCCTGGCTACACCTTC. It encodes CAINSPGVPGYTF.